These 7 T cell receptor beta chains originate from one sample sequenced in a study of vaccination effects on CD4 cells after COVID-19. Measured with immunoSEQ multiplex PCR; TCRdb has only the in-frame clones, and not every one. The sample has roughly 36,000 clones, roughly 79% seen once. Investigators separated out CD4+ T cells once approximately 9 days of culture had passed. Their recognized antigens are unknown. Sequencing was performed on CD4+ T cells from PBMCs cultured without peptide, taken before COVID-19 vaccination. The receptor set was obtained from a human donor who received a COVID-19 vaccine.

This chain uses TRBV18 with TRBJ1-1; D perhaps matches TRBD1 (6 bases). Between the trimmed V and J ends, which lost 1 base and 0 bases, there was a span of 9 bases. The CDR3 extends over 15 amino acids. Germline values: CDR1 KGHSH, CDR2 LQKENI. The CDR3 here is CASSPRGTMNTEAFF. CDR3 nucleotides: TGTGCCAGCTCACCACGGGGGACAATGAACACTGAAGCTTTCTTT.

The chain uses TRBV3-1 (or the pseudogene TRBV3-2) and TRBJ2-1; D not resolved. V lost 1 base to trimming and J lost 4 bases, with 8 bases between them. The CDR3 covers 14 residues. Germline CDR1 reads LGHDT; CDR2 reads YNNKEL (reference sequence). The CDR3 protein is CASSQGVAYNEQFF. In DNA form, the CDR3 reads TGTGCCAGCAGCCAAGGGGTGGCGTACAATGAGCAGTTCTTC.

V usage is TRBV5-4 and J usage is TRBJ2-1; possible D gene TRBD2, 6 bases. The V end lost 4 bases, the J end lost 10 bases, and 15 bases lay between the germline ends. CDR3 size: 13 residues. Germline V gives CDR1 SGHNT, CDR2 YYREEE (reference sequence). CDR3 DNA: TGTGCCAGCAGCCCCCCCGCCGGGAGCGAGCAGTTCTTC. As protein: CASSPPAGSEQFF.

The CDR3 DNA follows: TGTGCCAGCGTGGGGAACACTGAAGCTTTCTTT. Translating it yields CASVGNTEAFF. V is TRBV6-5 and J is TRBJ1-1; D is unresolved. Germline V CDR1 and CDR2: MNHEY, SVGAGI. CDR3 length: 11 amino acids. V lost 8 bases and J lost 1, with 5 bases in between.

This clone was recorded a few times. The rearrangement links TRBV5-1 to TRBJ1-1; 8 bases agree with TRBD1. The V gene's germline CDR1 is SGHRS and CDR2 YFSETQ. CDR3 length: 16 residues. V lost 0 bases to trimming and J lost 0 bases; unmatched junction nucleotides: 4. The CDR3 is CASSLETGVMNTEAFF. For the CDR3, the DNA is TGCGCCAGCAGCTTGGAGACAGGGGTAATGAACACTGAAGCTTTCTTT.

V gene TRBV7-8 combines with J gene TRBJ1-5, with 8 nucleotides matching TRBD1. Germline assignment: CDR1 SGHVS and CDR2 FQNEAQ. The CDR3 is 16 residues long. Germline trimming cut 3 bases from V and 4 bases from J; bases unmatched to any gene: 8. CDR3 sequence (DNA): TGTGCCAGCAGCTTGAGGGACAGGTCTATAAATCAGCCCCAGCATTTT. Protein product: CASSLRDRSINQPQHF.

This clone was detected once. This rearrangement joins TRBV5-5 to TRBJ2-7; 7 bases are a match to TRBD1. The V segment lost 0 bases and the J segment 4 bases; nucleotides outside the gene matches: 4. Germline V gene lookup returns CDR1 SGHKS and CDR2 YYEKEE (reference sequence). The CDR3 is made up of 14 amino acids. The CDR3: CASSLGGDSYEQYF. The CDR3 coding sequence is TGTGCCAGCAGCTTGGGAGGGGACAGTTACGAGCAGTACTTC.